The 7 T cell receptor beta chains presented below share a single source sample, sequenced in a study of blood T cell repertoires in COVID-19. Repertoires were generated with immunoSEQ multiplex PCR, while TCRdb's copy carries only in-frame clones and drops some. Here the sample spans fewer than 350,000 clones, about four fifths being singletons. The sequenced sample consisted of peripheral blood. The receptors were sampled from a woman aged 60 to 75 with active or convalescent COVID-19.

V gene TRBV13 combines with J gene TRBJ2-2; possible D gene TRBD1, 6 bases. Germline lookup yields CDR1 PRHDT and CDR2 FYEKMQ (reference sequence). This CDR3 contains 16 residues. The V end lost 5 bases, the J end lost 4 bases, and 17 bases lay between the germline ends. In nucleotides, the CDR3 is TGTGCCAGCAGCCCCCGAACAGGGTTCCTCACCGGGGAGCTGTTTTTT. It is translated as CASSPRTGFLTGELFF.

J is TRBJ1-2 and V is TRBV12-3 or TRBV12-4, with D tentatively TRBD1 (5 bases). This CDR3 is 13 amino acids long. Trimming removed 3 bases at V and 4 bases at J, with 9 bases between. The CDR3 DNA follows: TGTGCCAGCAGTTTCTCCAGGGCCTATGGCTACACCTTC. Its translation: CASSFSRAYGYTF.

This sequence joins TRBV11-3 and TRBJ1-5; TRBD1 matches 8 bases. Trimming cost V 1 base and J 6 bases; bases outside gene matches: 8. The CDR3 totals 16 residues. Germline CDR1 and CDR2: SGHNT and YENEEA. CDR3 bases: TGTGCCAGCAGCTTAGGCCCAGGGGGCTCGGGTCAGCCCCAGCATTTT. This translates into CASSLGPGGSGQPQHF.

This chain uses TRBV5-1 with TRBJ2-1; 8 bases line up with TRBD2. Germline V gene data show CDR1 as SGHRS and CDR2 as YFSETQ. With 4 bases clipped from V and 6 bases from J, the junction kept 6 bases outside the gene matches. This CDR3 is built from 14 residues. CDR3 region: CASSATSGGNEQFF. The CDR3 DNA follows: TGCGCCAGCAGCGCCACTAGCGGCGGCAATGAGCAGTTCTTC.

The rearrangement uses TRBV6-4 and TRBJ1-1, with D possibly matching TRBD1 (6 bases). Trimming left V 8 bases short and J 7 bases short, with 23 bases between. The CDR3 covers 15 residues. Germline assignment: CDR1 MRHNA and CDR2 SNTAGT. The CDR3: CASVQGQGVPIEAFF. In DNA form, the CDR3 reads TGTGCCAGCGTACAGGGCCAAGGAGTTCCCATTGAAGCTTTCTTT.

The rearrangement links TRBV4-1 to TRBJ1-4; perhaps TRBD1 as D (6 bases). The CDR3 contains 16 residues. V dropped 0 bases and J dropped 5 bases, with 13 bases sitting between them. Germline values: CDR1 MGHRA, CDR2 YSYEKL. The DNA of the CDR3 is TGCGCCAGCAGCCAAGATGAAGGACAGTGGAATGAAAAACTGTTTTTT. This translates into CASSQDEGQWNEKLFF.

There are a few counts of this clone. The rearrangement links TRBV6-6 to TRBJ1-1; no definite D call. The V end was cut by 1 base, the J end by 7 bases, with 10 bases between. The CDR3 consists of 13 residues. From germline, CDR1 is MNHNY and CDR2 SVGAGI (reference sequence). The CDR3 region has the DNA TGTGCCAGCAGTTACTGGCAGTCAGATGAAGCTTTCTTT. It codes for CASSYWQSDEAFF.